Listed here is a single T cell receptor (beta chain). Noted time point: naive CD8 control sorted from an acute-time-point sample. The data were obtained in a study of CD8 T cells in acute hepatitis C reinfection. Method: immunoSEQ multiplex PCR; TCRdb's copy keeps in-frame clones and lacks some. The sample shows 30,000 to 40,000 clones, roughly 85% of them seen only once. The sample consisted of naive CD8+ T cells from PBMCs. The receptor comes from a woman between 18 and 29 years old who spontaneously cleared hepatitis C infection.

The chain's CDR3 is CASSTPGQGMNTEAFF. For the CDR3, the DNA is TGTGCCAGCAGCACACCGGGACAGGGCATGAACACTGAAGCTTTCTTT. The V gene is TRBV7-9, the J gene TRBJ1-1, with 9 bases aligning to TRBD1. Germline V gives CDR1 SEHNR, CDR2 FQNEAQ (reference sequence). The CDR3 has 16 amino acids. Unmatched junction bases numbered 7, after V lost 5 bases and J lost 0 bases.